The clone carrying this T cell receptor (beta chain) has only one observation. This record comes from a study of shared T cell receptors in the human thymus. Sequenced by immunoSEQ multiplex PCR; TCRdb stores in-frame clones only, minus some. The data show 450,000 to 650,000 clones, about four fifths seen once. With 1 base removed from V and 4 bases from J, the gap between germline ends came to 9 bases. Germline V gene data show CDR1 as SGHKS and CDR2 as YYEKEE (reference sequence). The CDR3 sequence is 13 residues long. These data also featured in a second study, about human thymus T cells. That study reports: Donor material was obtained from healthy Finnish infants undergoing corrective surgery for congenital heart defects. Thymic tissue was derived from resections collected during corrective heart surgery. In unrelated individuals, thymic repertoires overlapped highly, according to related research.

The J gene is TRBJ2-7, the V gene TRBV5-5, with unresolved D. The sequencing sample was made of thymocytes. This TCR derives from a boy under three years old with a congenital heart defect. DNA for the CDR3: TGTGCCAGCAGCTTGTATCGGAGTTACGAGCAGTACTTC. It is translated as CASSLYRSYEQYF.